The 3 T cell receptor beta chains presented below share a single source sample, sequenced in a study of shared clonotypes between healthy human individuals (dated by TCRdb to about 2020). Library preparation used the immunoSEQ multiplex PCR assay. Not all clones reach the TCRdb copy of this immuneACCESS table, which keeps in-frame sequences only. Checked studies attribute under half of the gap to unresolved V genes and leave the rest unexplained. Recorded for this sample are 1.6 million or so clones; 98% to 99% of them occurred a single time. The biggest ten clones account for 0.36% of the sample. Sequencing was done on a sample of naive CD4+ T cells sorted from blood. The sample's cell subset or site, from its label and the paper: CD45RA+ positively selected. The source of these receptors is a man in his thirties or forties in good health.

The chain uses TRBV5-4 and TRBJ2-5, with 7 positions matching TRBD1. The CDR3 runs to 15 residues. The V gene's germline CDR1 is SGHNT and CDR2 YYREEE (reference sequence). V shed 0 bases, J shed 4 bases, and the junction held 6 bases outside the gene matches. The CDR3: CASSLAGGNLETQYF. CDR3 nucleotides: TGTGCCAGCAGCTTGGCAGGGGGTAATTTAGAGACCCAGTACTTC.

The chain recombines TRBV27 with TRBJ2-1; 13 bases line up with TRBD2. The germline CDR1 and CDR2 sequences are MNHEY and SMNVEV (reference sequence). CDR3 length: 18 amino acids. Unmatched junction bases numbered 9, after V lost 5 bases and J lost 2 bases. The CDR3, as DNA: TGTGCCAGCAGTACTAACATACTAGCGGGAGGGGCCTACAATGAGCAGTTCTTC. It yields the protein CASSTNILAGGAYNEQFF.

The chain links TRBV9 to TRBJ2-3, with a tentative D call TRBD1 (6 bases). Trimming pared 2 bases from V and 6 bases from J, leaving 10 bases between. This CDR3 has 13 amino acids. CDR1 and CDR2 from the germline V gene are SGDLS and YYNGEE. DNA for the CDR3: TGTGCCAGCAGCGTTCAGGGGTCCGATACGCAGTATTTT. As protein: CASSVQGSDTQYF.